The clone carrying this T cell receptor (beta chain) was observed a handful of times. What it binds is not known. This sample was included in a study of T-cell memory formation after mild COVID-19. CDR1 and CDR2 (germline): SGDLS, YYNGEE. This CDR3 is built from 16 residues. Trimming cost V 6 bases and J 2 bases; bases outside gene matches: 12. Study conclusions and caveats: Cross-reactive memory appears to have joined, as suggested by some responding clones showing up in pre-infection memory. Day 15 to 85 contracting clones showed balanced CD4/CD8; later expanders leaned CD4+.

TCRdb re-analysed the 5' RACE reads in MiXCR, keeping a single row per CDR3 protein. The sample contains roughly 150,000 distinct CDR3 sequences, roughly a quarter of which appear only once. The sample comprised PBMCs or a T cell subset sorted from them (not recorded which). The J gene is TRBJ2-3, the V gene TRBV9; 7 bases agree with TRBD1. The receptor comes from an adult woman who had mild COVID-19 (a few samples of this study predate the infection). Cell type and time point are not known. CDR3 sequence reads: CASNSGDRPLTDTQYF. CDR3 nucleotides: TGTGCCAGCAACTCTGGGGACAGACCACTCACAGATACGCAGTATTTT.